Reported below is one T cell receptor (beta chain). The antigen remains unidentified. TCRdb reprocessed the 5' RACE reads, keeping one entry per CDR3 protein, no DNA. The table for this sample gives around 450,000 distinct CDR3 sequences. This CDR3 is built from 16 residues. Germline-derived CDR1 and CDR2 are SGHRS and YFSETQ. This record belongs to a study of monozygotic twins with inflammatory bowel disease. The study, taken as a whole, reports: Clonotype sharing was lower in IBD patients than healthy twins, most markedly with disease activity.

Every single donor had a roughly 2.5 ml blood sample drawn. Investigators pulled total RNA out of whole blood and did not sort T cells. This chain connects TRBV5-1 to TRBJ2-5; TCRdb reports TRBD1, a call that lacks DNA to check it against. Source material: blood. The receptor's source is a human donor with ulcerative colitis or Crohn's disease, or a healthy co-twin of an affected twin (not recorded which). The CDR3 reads CASSLAGGSLEETQYF. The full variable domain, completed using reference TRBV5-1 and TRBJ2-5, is KAGVTQTPRYLIKTRGQQVTLSCSPISGHRSVSWYQQTPGQGLQFLFEYFSETQRNKGNFPGRFSGRQFSNSRSEMNVSTLELGDSALYLCASSLAGGSLEETQYFGPGTRLLVL.